Listed below are T cell receptor beta chains from one sample, sequenced in a study of cytomegalovirus exposure and HLA in healthy donors. Here immunoSEQ multiplex PCR was the method, and the copy in TCRdb shows in-frame clones only, minus some. The table includes approximately 220,000 clones, approximately 82% detected once. The sequenced sample was PBMCs. The receptors here all came from a young man in good health and CMV-seronegative. Each CDR3 is given without its conserved first and last residue. Each record gives: D gene, V gene, CDR3 protein. A D gene is named only where the DNA matches it firmly.

TRBD1 TRBV5-6 ASSLQDPGGEKLF
TRBD2 TRBV2 ASIAGARYNEQF
- TRBV18 ASSPLATGNGETQY
- TRBV30 AWGVTGELF
TRBD1 TRBV4-1 ASSQMGGQGASTEAF
- TRBV7-9 SSSSWTSGDGYT
- TRBV6-1 ASRSGVPGYT
TRBD1 TRBV19 ASSPPWGRGDYGYT
- TRBV9 ASSSQGSAGNTIY
- TRBV5-1 APRTDSPYEQY
TRBD1 TRBV28 ASSFRTGGAGANVLT
- TRBV6-1 ASNNGYNEQF
- TRBV19 ASSIPTRFAEAF
- TRBV11-2 ASNGGGGETQY
TRBD1 TRBV5-1 ASSFSDRGPNEKLF
- TRBV19 ASTLDGHQPQH
- TRBV7-9 SSSRDYNEQF
TRBD1 TRBV5-8 ASSSDGTAKETQY
- TRBV5-1 ASSLTTAQFNYGYT
- TRBV7-3 ASSRDSSSYNEQF
- TRBV5-1 ASRNIVESGELF
- TRBV30 AWSPGDTGYT